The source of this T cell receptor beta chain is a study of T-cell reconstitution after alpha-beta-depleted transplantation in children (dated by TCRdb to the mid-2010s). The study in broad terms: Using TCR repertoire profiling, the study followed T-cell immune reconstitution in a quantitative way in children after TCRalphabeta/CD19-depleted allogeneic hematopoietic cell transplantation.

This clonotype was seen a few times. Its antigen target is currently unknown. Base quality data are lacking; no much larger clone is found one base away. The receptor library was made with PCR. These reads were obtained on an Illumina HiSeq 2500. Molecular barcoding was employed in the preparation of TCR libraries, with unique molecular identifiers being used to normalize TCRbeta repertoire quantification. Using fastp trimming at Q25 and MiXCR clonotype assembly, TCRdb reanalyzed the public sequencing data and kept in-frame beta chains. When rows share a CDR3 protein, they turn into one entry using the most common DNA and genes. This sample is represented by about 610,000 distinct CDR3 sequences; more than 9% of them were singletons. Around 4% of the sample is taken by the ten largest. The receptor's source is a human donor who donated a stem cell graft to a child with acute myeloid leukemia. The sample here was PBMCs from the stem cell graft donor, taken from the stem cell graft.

Here the CDR3 is given as CASKGLAATGELFF. At the DNA level, the sequence is TGTGCCAGCAAGGGACTAGCGGCCACCGGGGAGCTGTTTTTT. The rearrangement combines TRBV2 with TRBJ2-2, and TRBD2 matches 11 of the central bases. At the junction V is shortened by 7 bases and J by 4 bases; bases outside the gene matches: 2. CDR1 and CDR2 are read off the germline V gene as SNHLY and FYNNEI. Taken from cysteine to phenylalanine, the CDR3 has 14 residues. Just CDR3 DNA is preserved here, 42 bases in frame from base 1.